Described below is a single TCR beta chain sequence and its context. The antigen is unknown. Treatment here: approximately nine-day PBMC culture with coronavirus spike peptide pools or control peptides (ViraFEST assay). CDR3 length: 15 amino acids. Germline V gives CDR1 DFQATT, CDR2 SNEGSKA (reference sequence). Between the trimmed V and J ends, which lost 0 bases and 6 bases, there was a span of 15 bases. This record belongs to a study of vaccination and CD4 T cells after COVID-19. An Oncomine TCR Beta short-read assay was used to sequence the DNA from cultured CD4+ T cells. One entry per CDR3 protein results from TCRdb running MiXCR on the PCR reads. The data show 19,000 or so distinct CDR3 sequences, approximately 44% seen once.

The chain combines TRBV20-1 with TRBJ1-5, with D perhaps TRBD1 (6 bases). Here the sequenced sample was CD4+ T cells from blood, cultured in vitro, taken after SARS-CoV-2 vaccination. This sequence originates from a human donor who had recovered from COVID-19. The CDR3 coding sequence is TGCAGTGCTAGAGATCCCGGGGGCGCGGGTCAGCCCCAGCATTTT. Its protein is CSARDPGGAGQPQHF.